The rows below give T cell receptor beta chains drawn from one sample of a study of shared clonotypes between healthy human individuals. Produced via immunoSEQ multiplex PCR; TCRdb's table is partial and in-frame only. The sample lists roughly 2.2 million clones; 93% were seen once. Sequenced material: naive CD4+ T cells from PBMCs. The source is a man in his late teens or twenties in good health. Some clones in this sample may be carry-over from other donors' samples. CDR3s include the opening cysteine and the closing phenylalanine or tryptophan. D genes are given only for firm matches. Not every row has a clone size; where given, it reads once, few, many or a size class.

CDR3aa: CASSGSKATEAFF
CDR3nt: TGTGCCAGTAGTGGATCCAAGGCCACTGAAGCTTTCTTT
j_gene: TRBJ1-1
d_gene: NA
v_gene: TRBV19
abundance: NA

CDR3aa: CASSSGSYGYTF
CDR3nt: TGTGCCAGCAGTTCCGGGAGCTATGGCTACACCTTC
j_gene: TRBJ1-2
d_gene: NA
v_gene: TRBV28
abundance: NA

CDR3aa: CASSEITGEQPQHF
CDR3nt: TGTGCCAGCAGTGAAATTACAGGGGAACAGCCCCAGCATTTT
j_gene: TRBJ1-5
d_gene: TRBD1
v_gene: TRBV6-1
abundance: NA

CDR3aa: CASSIRPRDGEMNTEAFF
CDR3nt: TGTGCCAGTAGTATTAGGCCCCGGGACGGAGAAATGAACACTGAAGCTTTCTTT
j_gene: TRBJ1-1
d_gene: NA
v_gene: TRBV19
abundance: once

CDR3aa: CASSSPGTGEVGYTF
CDR3nt: TGTGCCAGCAGCTCTCCCGGGACAGGGGAGGTTGGCTACACCTTC
j_gene: TRBJ1-2
d_gene: TRBD1
v_gene: TRBV7-9
abundance: NA

CDR3aa: CSVEGTGAGANVLTF
CDR3nt: TGCAGCGTTGAGGGGACAGGGGCCGGGGCCAACGTCCTGACTTTC
j_gene: TRBJ2-6
d_gene: TRBD1
v_gene: TRBV29-1
abundance: once

CDR3aa: CASSFTGTRAYNEQFF
CDR3nt: TGTGCCAGCAGTTTCACCGGGACTAGAGCCTACAATGAGCAGTTCTTC
j_gene: TRBJ2-1
d_gene: TRBD2
v_gene: TRBV27
abundance: NA

CDR3aa: CASSMDRRYSAGYTF
CDR3nt: TGTGCCAGCAGCATGGACAGGCGCTATAGTGCGGGCTACACCTTC
j_gene: TRBJ1-2
d_gene: TRBD1
v_gene: TRBV5-6
abundance: NA

CDR3aa: CASSYSVGRGNWAKAEAFF
CDR3nt: TGTGCCAGCAGCTATAGTGTTGGCAGGGGGAACTGGGCCAAGGCTGAAGCTTTCTTT
j_gene: TRBJ1-1
d_gene: TRBD1
v_gene: TRBV2
abundance: NA

CDR3aa: CASRAGKNTDTQYF
CDR3nt: TGTGCCAGCAGGGCGGGGAAGAACACAGATACGCAGTATTTT
j_gene: TRBJ2-3
d_gene: NA
v_gene: TRBV2
abundance: NA

CDR3aa: CSVVKVPSYEQYF
CDR3nt: TGCAGCGTTGTTAAGGTACCCTCCTACGAGCAGTACTTC
j_gene: TRBJ2-7
d_gene: NA
v_gene: TRBV29-1
abundance: NA

CDR3aa: CASSEGPGAGYGYTF
CDR3nt: TGTGCCAGCAGTGAAGGGCCAGGAGCCGGCTATGGCTACACCTTC
j_gene: TRBJ1-2
d_gene: NA
v_gene: TRBV6-1
abundance: NA

CDR3aa: CASSPRTADTQYF
CDR3nt: TGTGCCAGCAGCCCCAGGACAGCGGATACGCAGTATTTT
j_gene: TRBJ2-3
d_gene: NA
v_gene: TRBV7-2
abundance: NA

CDR3aa: CASSPGTASYNEQFF
CDR3nt: TGTGCCAGCTCACCGGGGACAGCCTCCTACAATGAGCAGTTCTTC
j_gene: TRBJ2-1
d_gene: TRBD1
v_gene: TRBV18
abundance: NA

CDR3aa: CASSPPSVPNYGYTF
CDR3nt: TGTGCCAGCTCACCACCGTCAGTCCCTAACTATGGCTACACCTTC
j_gene: TRBJ1-2
d_gene: NA
v_gene: TRBV18
abundance: NA

CDR3aa: CASSPSRDGNEKLFF
CDR3nt: TGTGCCAGCAGCCCATCCCGGGACGGTAATGAAAAACTGTTTTTT
j_gene: TRBJ1-4
d_gene: NA
v_gene: TRBV7-9
abundance: NA

CDR3aa: CASSTGQGTGELFF
CDR3nt: TGCGCCAGCAGCACTGGACAGGGGACCGGGGAGCTGTTTTTT
j_gene: TRBJ2-2
d_gene: TRBD1
v_gene: TRBV5-1
abundance: once

CDR3aa: CASGDRDLGPPYEQYF
CDR3nt: TGTGCCAGCGGAGACCGCGACCTGGGGCCTCCCTACGAGCAGTACTTC
j_gene: TRBJ2-7
d_gene: NA
v_gene: TRBV9
abundance: NA

CDR3aa: CSVYGAGYTF
CDR3nt: TGCAGCGTTTATGGCGCCGGCTACACCTTC
j_gene: TRBJ1-2
d_gene: NA
v_gene: TRBV29-1
abundance: NA

CDR3aa: CASGGSTDTQYF
CDR3nt: TGTGCCAGCGGCGGGAGCACAGATACGCAGTATTTT
j_gene: TRBJ2-3
d_gene: NA
v_gene: TRBV5-4
abundance: NA

CDR3aa: CASSFQDRYNEQFF
CDR3nt: TGTGCCAGCAGCTTTCAGGATCGTTACAATGAGCAGTTCTTC
j_gene: TRBJ2-1
d_gene: NA
v_gene: TRBV7-2
abundance: NA

CDR3aa: CASSLGRAGNTEAFF
CDR3nt: TGTGCCAGCAGCTTAGGCAGGGCGGGGAACACTGAAGCTTTCTTT
j_gene: TRBJ1-1
d_gene: NA
v_gene: TRBV7-3
abundance: NA

CDR3aa: CASSPFRVGTEAFF
CDR3nt: TGTGCCAGCAGCCCCTTCAGGGTCGGCACTGAAGCTTTCTTT
j_gene: TRBJ1-1
d_gene: NA
v_gene: TRBV6-5
abundance: NA

CDR3aa: CASKRENPPWYEQYF
CDR3nt: TGTGCCAGCAAAAGGGAGAATCCCCCATGGTACGAGCAGTACTTC
j_gene: TRBJ2-7
d_gene: NA
v_gene: TRBV28
abundance: NA

CDR3aa: CASSLSLAGGDTQYF
CDR3nt: TGTGCCAGCAGTTTATCCCTAGCGGGCGGAGATACGCAGTATTTT
j_gene: TRBJ2-3
d_gene: TRBD2
v_gene: TRBV28
abundance: NA

CDR3aa: CASSVGPVNTEAFF
CDR3nt: TGTGCCAGCAGCGTAGGCCCCGTCAACACTGAAGCTTTCTTT
j_gene: TRBJ1-1
d_gene: NA
v_gene: TRBV9
abundance: NA

CDR3aa: CASSEYLRGPDGLGEKLFF
CDR3nt: TGTGCCAGCAGTGAATATTTGAGGGGCCCGGATGGCCTGGGGGAAAAACTGTTTTTT
j_gene: TRBJ1-4
d_gene: NA
v_gene: TRBV6-1
abundance: NA

CDR3aa: CASSAGGGASPYGYTF
CDR3nt: TGTGCCAGCAGTGCCGGGGGGGGTGCCTCTCCCTATGGCTACACCTTC
j_gene: TRBJ1-2
d_gene: NA
v_gene: TRBV6-1
abundance: NA

CDR3aa: CSVARDGNSYEQYF
CDR3nt: TGCAGCGTGGCCCGGGACGGTAACTCCTACGAGCAGTACTTC
j_gene: TRBJ2-7
d_gene: NA
v_gene: TRBV29-1
abundance: NA

CDR3aa: CASRSVRSGANVLTF
CDR3nt: TGTGCCAGCAGGTCGGTACGGTCTGGGGCCAACGTCCTGACTTTC
j_gene: TRBJ2-6
d_gene: NA
v_gene: TRBV6-1
abundance: NA

CDR3aa: CASSARADPTDTQYF
CDR3nt: TGTGCCAGTAGCGCTAGGGCGGACCCCACAGATACGCAGTATTTT
j_gene: TRBJ2-3
d_gene: NA
v_gene: TRBV19
abundance: NA

CDR3aa: CASSYRRGYTF
CDR3nt: TGTGCCAGCAGTTACCGGAGAGGCTACACCTTC
j_gene: TRBJ1-2
d_gene: NA
v_gene: TRBV28
abundance: NA

CDR3aa: CASSLTGGAYGYTF
CDR3nt: TGTGCCAGCAGCTTGACAGGGGGCGCGTATGGCTACACCTTC
j_gene: TRBJ1-2
d_gene: TRBD1
v_gene: TRBV7-2
abundance: NA

CDR3aa: CAVGGNYEQYF
CDR3nt: TGTGCCGTTGGGGGTAATTACGAGCAGTACTTC
j_gene: TRBJ2-7
d_gene: NA
v_gene: TRBV2
abundance: NA

CDR3aa: CASSLRLAGVGNEQFF
CDR3nt: TGTGCCAGTAGTCTTCGACTAGCGGGAGTTGGAAATGAGCAGTTCTTC
j_gene: TRBJ2-1
d_gene: TRBD2
v_gene: TRBV19
abundance: NA

CDR3aa: CSVSALEPGSEAFF
CDR3nt: TGCAGCGTTTCGGCACTTGAACCGGGAAGTGAAGCTTTCTTT
j_gene: TRBJ1-1
d_gene: NA
v_gene: TRBV29-1
abundance: NA

CDR3aa: CASSPQAGAHFEQYF
CDR3nt: TGTGCCAGCAGCCCTCAGGCGGGGGCCCACTTCGAGCAGTACTTC
j_gene: TRBJ2-7
d_gene: NA
v_gene: TRBV5-4
abundance: NA

CDR3aa: CASSLFGDTEAFF
CDR3nt: TGCGCCAGCAGCTTGTTTGGGGACACTGAAGCTTTCTTT
j_gene: TRBJ1-1
d_gene: NA
v_gene: TRBV5-1
abundance: NA

CDR3aa: CASSSRDRRYF
CDR3nt: TGTGCCAGCAGCTCCCGGGACCGTAGGTACTTC
j_gene: TRBJ2-7
d_gene: NA
v_gene: TRBV7-2
abundance: NA

CDR3aa: CASSRPRDNYGYTF
CDR3nt: TGTGCCAGTAGTAGACCCCGGGACAACTATGGCTACACCTTC
j_gene: TRBJ1-2
d_gene: NA
v_gene: TRBV19
abundance: NA

CDR3aa: CASSLKAGPYNEQFF
CDR3nt: TGTGCCAGCAGCTTAAAGGCGGGACCCTACAATGAGCAGTTCTTC
j_gene: TRBJ2-1
d_gene: NA
v_gene: TRBV7-3
abundance: NA

CDR3aa: CASSLDTNYGYTF
CDR3nt: TGTGCCAGCAGCTTGGACACAAACTATGGCTACACCTTC
j_gene: TRBJ1-2
d_gene: NA
v_gene: TRBV6-1
abundance: NA

CDR3aa: CASSGVGLNNEQFF
CDR3nt: TGTGCCAGCAGCGGGGTGGGACTGAACAATGAGCAGTTCTTC
j_gene: TRBJ2-1
d_gene: NA
v_gene: TRBV2
abundance: NA

CDR3aa: CATSRGQGGMETQYF
CDR3nt: TGTGCCACCAGCAGAGGACAGGGGGGCATGGAGACCCAGTACTTC
j_gene: TRBJ2-5
d_gene: TRBD1
v_gene: TRBV15
abundance: NA

CDR3aa: CASSNTGQETQYF
CDR3nt: TGTGCCAGCAGTAATACAGGACAAGAGACCCAGTACTTC
j_gene: TRBJ2-5
d_gene: NA
v_gene: TRBV28
abundance: NA

CDR3aa: CASSPTVNSNQPQHF
CDR3nt: TGTGCCAGCTCACCGACAGTAAATAGCAATCAGCCCCAGCATTTT
j_gene: TRBJ1-5
d_gene: NA
v_gene: TRBV18
abundance: NA

CDR3aa: CASSPHARQEANYGYTF
CDR3nt: TGTGCCAGCAGCCCTCATGCCAGGCAAGAAGCTAACTATGGCTACACCTTC
j_gene: TRBJ1-2
d_gene: NA
v_gene: TRBV5-6
abundance: NA

CDR3aa: CASSLTGMGNQPQHF
CDR3nt: TGTGCCAGCAGCTTGACGGGGATGGGCAATCAGCCCCAGCATTTT
j_gene: TRBJ1-5
d_gene: NA
v_gene: TRBV5-5
abundance: NA

CDR3aa: CASSDRYEQYF
CDR3nt: TGCGCCAGCAGCGACAGGTACGAGCAGTACTTC
j_gene: TRBJ2-7
d_gene: NA
v_gene: TRBV10-2
abundance: NA

CDR3aa: CASSPGTSGRSEQFF
CDR3nt: TGTGCCAGCAGCCCGGGGACTAGCGGGAGAAGTGAGCAGTTCTTC
j_gene: TRBJ2-1
d_gene: TRBD2
v_gene: TRBV11-3
abundance: NA

CDR3aa: CASSRTGGRADTQYF
CDR3nt: TGTGCCAGCAGCAGGACGGGCGGGCGGGCAGATACGCAGTATTTT
j_gene: TRBJ2-3
d_gene: NA
v_gene: TRBV5-6
abundance: NA

CDR3aa: CASSVDGTRSYEQYF
CDR3nt: TGTGCCAGCAGCGTAGATGGGACTCGATCCTACGAGCAGTACTTC
j_gene: TRBJ2-7
d_gene: NA
v_gene: TRBV9
abundance: NA

CDR3aa: CASSGGGNEQFF
CDR3nt: TGTGCCAGCAGTGGAGGTGGGAATGAGCAGTTCTTC
j_gene: TRBJ2-1
d_gene: NA
v_gene: TRBV2
abundance: NA

CDR3aa: CASSLVNRGQGYTF
CDR3nt: TGTGCCAGCAGCTTAGTGAACAGGGGGCAAGGCTACACCTTC
j_gene: TRBJ1-2
d_gene: TRBD1
v_gene: TRBV7-2
abundance: NA

CDR3aa: CASSPPTDTQYF
CDR3nt: TGTGCCAGCAGCCCTCCCACAGATACGCAGTATTTT
j_gene: TRBJ2-3
d_gene: NA
v_gene: TRBV7-9
abundance: few